The rows below give T cell receptor beta chains drawn from one sample of a study of molecular identifiers for immune sequencing clone quantification. TCRdb re-called the PCR reads through MiXCR, storing one row per CDR3 protein. This table has around 460,000 distinct CDR3 sequences, 20% to 25% appearing once. Input material: naive CD8+ T cells from blood, with Jurkat cell RNA spiked in. These receptors came from a human donor in good health. Some libraries in this study had Jurkat cell RNA spiked in. CDR3s include the opening cysteine and the closing phenylalanine or tryptophan. The order of the fields is clone size, J gene, CDR3 length, V gene, D gene, CDR3 DNA, CDR3 protein. D genes are given only for firm matches. Part of the rows lack a size; the others show once, few, many or a class for expanded clones.

size: .
J: TRBJ2-3
length: 16
V: TRBV4-1
D: TRBD2
DNA: TGCGCCAGCAGCCGAGTAGCGGGGGAGCCGGGGTATGCGCAGTATTTT
CDR3: CASSRVAGEPGYAQYF

size: .
J: TRBJ2-7
length: 13
V: TRBV6-6
D: .
DNA: TGTGCCAGCAGTTACTCTGGACAGCCCGAGCAGTACTTC
CDR3: CASSYSGQPEQYF

size: .
J: TRBJ2-7
length: 15
V: TRBV27
D: TRBD2
DNA: TGTGCCGCGCGAACCATTGCGGGAGGGACCTACGAGCAGTACTTC
CDR3: CAARTIAGGTYEQYF

size: many
J: TRBJ2-3
length: 17
V: TRBV5-4
D: TRBD2
DNA: TGTGCCAGCAGCTTGGAGGGGTCCGTAGCGGGGAGGGATACGCAGTATTTT
CDR3: CASSLEGSVAGRDTQYF

size: .
J: TRBJ2-4
length: 18
V: TRBV20-1
D: TRBD2
DNA: TGCAGTGCTAGGGGACGGACCCTAGCGGGAGTCTTTAAGAACATTCAGTACTTC
CDR3: CSARGRTLAGVFKNIQYF

size: few
J: TRBJ2-2
length: 16
V: TRBV3-1
D: .
DNA: TGTGCCAGCAGCCAAGGGTGGGGCGCGCACACCGGGGAGCTGTTTTTT
CDR3: CASSQGWGAHTGELFF

size: .
J: TRBJ2-3
length: 16
V: TRBV27
D: TRBD2
DNA: TGTGCCAGCAGTACCATAGCGGGGGTAGGCACAGATACGCAGTATTTT
CDR3: CASSTIAGVGTDTQYF

size: few
J: TRBJ2-2
length: 15
V: TRBV4-1
D: .
DNA: TGCGCCAGCAGCCCGGAGGGGAGGAACACCGGGGAGCTGTTTTTT
CDR3: CASSPEGRNTGELFF

size: few
J: TRBJ1-6
length: 15
V: TRBV7-9
D: .
DNA: TGTGCCAGCAGCTTAGACAGGGTGGGGAATTCACCCCTCCACTTT
CDR3: CASSLDRVGNSPLHF

size: few
J: TRBJ2-5
length: 16
V: TRBV6-6
D: TRBD2
DNA: TGTGCCAGCAGAGGACTAGCTCCGCCATACCAAGAGACCCAGTACTTC
CDR3: CASRGLAPPYQETQYF

size: few
J: TRBJ2-1
length: 16
V: TRBV30
D: TRBD2
DNA: TGTGCCTGGAGTCTCCTAGCGGGGGGGCTTTACAATGAGCAGTTCTTC
CDR3: CAWSLLAGGLYNEQFF

size: many
J: TRBJ2-3
length: 15
V: TRBV29-1
D: TRBD2
DNA: TGCAGCAGCGAAGGACTAGCGGAACGCACAGATACGCAGTATTTT
CDR3: CSSEGLAERTDTQYF

size: many
J: TRBJ1-2
length: 14
V: TRBV12-3/TRBV12-4
D: .
DNA: TGTGCCAGCAGTTTTCAAACATCGCGCTATGGCTACACCTTC
CDR3: CASSFQTSRYGYTF

size: few
J: TRBJ1-5
length: 15
V: TRBV7-9
D: .
DNA: TGTGCCAGCAGCCCCCATGGGGGCGGCGATCAGCCCCAGCATTTT
CDR3: CASSPHGGGDQPQHF

size: .
J: TRBJ1-5
length: 16
V: TRBV27
D: .
DNA: TGTGCCAGCAGTGAGGGAACAGGCGGTTACAATCAGCCCCAGCATTTT
CDR3: CASSEGTGGYNQPQHF

size: many
J: TRBJ2-6
length: 18
V: TRBV19
D: TRBD1
DNA: TGTGCCAGTAGTATCCCAGGGACAGGCCCCTCTGGGGCCAACGTCCTGACTTTC
CDR3: CASSIPGTGPSGANVLTF

size: .
J: TRBJ1-1
length: 14
V: TRBV5-1
D: .
DNA: TGCGCCAGCAGCTTGGCCAGGTTGAGCACTGAAGCTTTCTTT
CDR3: CASSLARLSTEAFF

size: .
J: TRBJ1-5
length: 13
V: TRBV10-3
D: .
DNA: TGTGCCATCAGTGGGCAGGGGAATCAGCCCCAGCATTTT
CDR3: CAISGQGNQPQHF

size: .
J: TRBJ2-4
length: 17
V: TRBV6-2/TRBV6-3
D: TRBD1
DNA: TGTGCCAGCAGTTACCAGCCGGGACAGGGGAATCTAAACATTCAGTACTTC
CDR3: CASSYQPGQGNLNIQYF

size: .
J: TRBJ2-7
length: 15
V: TRBV7-9
D: TRBD1
DNA: TGTGCCAGCAGCCGCGGGACAGGAGGATCCTACGAGCAGTACTTC
CDR3: CASSRGTGGSYEQYF

size: .
J: TRBJ2-7
length: 12
V: TRBV5-8
D: .
DNA: TGTGCCAGCGAACAGGGTGCCCACGAGCAGTACTTC
CDR3: CASEQGAHEQYF

size: many
J: TRBJ2-5
length: 17
V: TRBV29-1
D: TRBD2
DNA: TGCAGCCCGCGGATACTAGCGGGAGTCCCGTACCAAGAGACCCAGTACTTC
CDR3: CSPRILAGVPYQETQYF

size: few
J: TRBJ1-1
length: 15
V: TRBV19
D: .
DNA: TGTGCCAGTAGCCCACTCGCGACAGTAAACACTGAAGCTTTCTTT
CDR3: CASSPLATVNTEAFF

size: many
J: TRBJ2-2
length: 12
V: TRBV24-1
D: .
DNA: TGTGCCACCAGGCAGAACACCGGGGAGCTGTTTTTT
CDR3: CATRQNTGELFF

size: .
J: TRBJ2-7
length: 13
V: TRBV6-4
D: .
DNA: TGTGCCAGCAGTGACTCCGTCCGGTCTGAGCAGTACTTC
CDR3: CASSDSVRSEQYF

size: .
J: TRBJ1-1
length: 14
V: TRBV10-3
D: .
DNA: TGTGCCATCAGTGAGCAGGGAACGGGGCTTGAAGCTTTCTTT
CDR3: CAISEQGTGLEAFF

size: .
J: TRBJ2-1
length: 16
V: TRBV6-2/TRBV6-3
D: TRBD2
DNA: TGTGCCAGCAGTTACGTCGAGACTAGCGCCTTCTATGAGCAGTTCTTC
CDR3: CASSYVETSAFYEQFF

size: many
J: TRBJ2-7
length: 11
V: TRBV11-2
D: TRBD2
DNA: TGTGCCAGCAGGGAAGGGACTAGCGGGTTCTTC
CDR3: CASREGTSGFF

size: .
J: TRBJ2-5
length: 14
V: TRBV6-2/TRBV6-3
D: TRBD1
DNA: TGTGCCAGCAGTCCCCCGACAGGGCGAGAGACCCAGTACTTC
CDR3: CASSPPTGRETQYF

size: many
J: TRBJ2-7
length: 12
V: TRBV27
D: .
DNA: TGTGCCAGCAGAGGGAGAGGGGAAGAGCAGTACTTC
CDR3: CASRGRGEEQYF

size: many
J: TRBJ2-5
length: 14
V: TRBV3-1
D: .
DNA: TGTGCCAGCAGCCAAGAAAGAGGTCGAGAGACCCAGTACTTC
CDR3: CASSQERGRETQYF

size: many
J: TRBJ2-7
length: 15
V: TRBV20-1
D: TRBD2
DNA: TGCAGTGCTAGAGGAGGGCTAGCGGTCTCCTACGAGCAGTACTTC
CDR3: CSARGGLAVSYEQYF

size: few
J: TRBJ1-5
length: 15
V: TRBV30
D: .
DNA: TGTGCCTGGAGTACCCCCGGGACATGGAATCAGCCCCAGCATTTT
CDR3: CAWSTPGTWNQPQHF

size: many
J: TRBJ2-3
length: 16
V: TRBV20-1
D: TRBD1
DNA: TGCAGTGCTAGAGATAACAGGGGCCGGAGCACAGATACGCAGTATTTT
CDR3: CSARDNRGRSTDTQYF

size: many
J: TRBJ2-3
length: 18
V: TRBV28
D: TRBD1
DNA: TGTGCCAGCAGTGCGCCAGGACAGGGGGCCTTGGTATTTGATACGCAGTATTTT
CDR3: CASSAPGQGALVFDTQYF

size: many
J: TRBJ2-6
length: 19
V: TRBV4-3
D: TRBD2
DNA: TGCGCCAGCAGCCAAGCGCGGGGGGCAAAGATTTCTGGGGCCAACGTCCTGACTTTC
CDR3: CASSQARGAKISGANVLTF

size: .
J: TRBJ2-5
length: 16
V: TRBV18
D: TRBD1
DNA: TGTGCCAGCTCCCGTCCCGGGACAGGGAAGGAGGAGACCCAGTGCTTC
CDR3: CASSRPGTGKEETQCF

size: .
J: TRBJ2-7
length: 13
V: TRBV24-1
D: .
DNA: TGTGCCACCAGTGCCCAGGGTGCTTACGAGCAGTACTTC
CDR3: CATSAQGAYEQYF

size: .
J: TRBJ2-7
length: 11
V: TRBV5-1
D: .
DNA: TGCGCCAGCAGCTTGGGGGCGTTCCAGTACTTC
CDR3: CASSLGAFQYF

size: many
J: TRBJ2-7
length: 14
V: TRBV6-2/TRBV6-3
D: .
DNA: TGTGCCAGCAGCTTCCTGGGATTCTCCTACGAGCAGTACTTC
CDR3: CASSFLGFSYEQYF

size: few
J: TRBJ2-4
length: 18
V: TRBV4-3
D: .
DNA: TGCGCCAGCAGCCAAGATCCGGTAGGGGGTGAGGCCAAAAACATTCAGTACTTC
CDR3: CASSQDPVGGEAKNIQYF

size: .
J: TRBJ2-1
length: 15
V: TRBV6-6
D: .
DNA: TGTGCCAGCAGTTACCTCCTAGGCTCATTGGGTGAGCAGTTCTTC
CDR3: CASSYLLGSLGEQFF

size: many
J: TRBJ2-6
length: 13
V: TRBV29-1
D: .
DNA: TGCAGCGTTGTAGCCCCTGGGGCCAACGTCCTGACTTTC
CDR3: CSVVAPGANVLTF

size: .
J: TRBJ1-2
length: 14
V: TRBV7-9
D: TRBD1
DNA: TGTGCCAGCAGCTTCTTAGACAGGGGGGAAGGCTACACCTTC
CDR3: CASSFLDRGEGYTF

size: .
J: TRBJ2-4
length: 14
V: TRBV19
D: .
DNA: TGTGTCAGTAGTATGGGACGGGCTACGGACATTCAGTACTTC
CDR3: CVSSMGRATDIQYF

size: few
J: TRBJ2-7
length: 16
V: TRBV4-1
D: TRBD2
DNA: TGCGCCAGCAGCCTCAAAACTAGCGGGGGAACCTACGAGCAGTACTTC
CDR3: CASSLKTSGGTYEQYF

size: .
J: TRBJ2-5
length: 21
V: TRBV7-9
D: TRBD2
DNA: TGTGCCAGCAGTCGTCTCGTTGGGACTAGCGGGAATTCTCGGGTCGAAGAGACCCAGTACTTC
CDR3: CASSRLVGTSGNSRVEETQYF

size: .
J: TRBJ1-1
length: 16
V: TRBV3-1
D: .
DNA: TGTGCCAGCAGCCACCCTGAGGGTAGGAGGAACACTGAAGCTTTCTTT
CDR3: CASSHPEGRRNTEAFF

size: few
J: TRBJ2-3
length: 13
V: TRBV25-1
D: .
DNA: TGTGCCAGCACTGAGTCTAGCACAGATACGCAGTATTTT
CDR3: CASTESSTDTQYF